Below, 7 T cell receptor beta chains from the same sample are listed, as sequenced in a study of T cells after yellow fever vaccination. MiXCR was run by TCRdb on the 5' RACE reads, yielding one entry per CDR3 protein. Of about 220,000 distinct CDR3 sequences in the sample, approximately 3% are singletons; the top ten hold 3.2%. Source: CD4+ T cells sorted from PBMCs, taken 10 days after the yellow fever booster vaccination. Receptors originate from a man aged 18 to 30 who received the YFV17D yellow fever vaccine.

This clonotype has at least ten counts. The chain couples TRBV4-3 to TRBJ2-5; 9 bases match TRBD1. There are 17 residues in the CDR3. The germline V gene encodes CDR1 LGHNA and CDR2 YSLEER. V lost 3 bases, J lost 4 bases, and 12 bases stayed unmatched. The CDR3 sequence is CASSHPGQGEVIETQYF. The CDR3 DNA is TGCGCCAGCAGCCACCCGGGACAGGGTGAGGTGATAGAGACCCAGTACTTC.

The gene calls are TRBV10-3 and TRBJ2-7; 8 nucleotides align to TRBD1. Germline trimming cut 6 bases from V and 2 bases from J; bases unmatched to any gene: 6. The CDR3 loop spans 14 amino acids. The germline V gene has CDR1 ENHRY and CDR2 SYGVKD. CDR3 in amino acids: CAISLQGGTYEQYF. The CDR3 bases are TGTGCCATCAGCCTACAGGGGGGAACCTACGAGCAGTACTTC.

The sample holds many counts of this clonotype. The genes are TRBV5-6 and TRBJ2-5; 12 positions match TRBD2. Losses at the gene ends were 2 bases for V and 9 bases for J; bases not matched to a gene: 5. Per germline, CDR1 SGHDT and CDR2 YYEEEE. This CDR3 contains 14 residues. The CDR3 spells CASSLGLAGQAQYF. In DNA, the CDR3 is TGTGCCAGCAGCTTAGGACTAGCGGGGCAGGCCCAGTACTTC.

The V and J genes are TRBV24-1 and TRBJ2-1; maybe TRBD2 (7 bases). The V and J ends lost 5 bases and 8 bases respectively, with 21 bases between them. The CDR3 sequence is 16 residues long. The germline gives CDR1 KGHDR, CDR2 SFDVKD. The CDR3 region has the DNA TGTGCCACCAGTGCCGCTGAAGGGGGGGGAGAGGATGAGCAGTTCTTC. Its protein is CATSAAEGGGEDEQFF.

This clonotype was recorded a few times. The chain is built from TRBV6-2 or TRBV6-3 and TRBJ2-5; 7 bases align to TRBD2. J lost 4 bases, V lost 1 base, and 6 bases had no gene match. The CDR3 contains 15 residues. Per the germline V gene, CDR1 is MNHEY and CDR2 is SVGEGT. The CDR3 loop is CASSYWGGGGETQYF. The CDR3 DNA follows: TGTGCCAGCAGTTACTGGGGGGGGGGTGGAGAGACCCAGTACTTC.

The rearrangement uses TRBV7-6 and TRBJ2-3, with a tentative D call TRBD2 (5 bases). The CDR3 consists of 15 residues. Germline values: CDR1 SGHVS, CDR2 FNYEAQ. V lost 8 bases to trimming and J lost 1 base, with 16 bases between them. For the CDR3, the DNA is TGTGCCAGCGGGAGTTACAAGGAGGGCACAGATACGCAGTATTTT. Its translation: CASGSYKEGTDTQYF.

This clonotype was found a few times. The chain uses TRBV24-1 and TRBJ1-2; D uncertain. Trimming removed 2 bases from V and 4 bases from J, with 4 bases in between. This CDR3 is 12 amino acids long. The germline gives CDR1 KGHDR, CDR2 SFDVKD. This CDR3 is CATSDYFYGYTF. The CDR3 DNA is TGTGCCACCAGTGATTACTTCTATGGCTACACCTTC.